What follows are 18 T cell receptor beta chains derived from one specimen sequenced in a study of cytomegalovirus exposure and HLA in healthy donors. PCR used 60 Vbeta primers and 13 Jbeta primers. TCRdb's table, derived via immunoSEQ multiplex PCR, lists solely in-frame clones and lacks some. The table records some 150,000 clones, around 77% of them present only once. The sample consisted of PBMCs. The origin of the receptors is a man in his sixties in good health and CMV-seronegative.

The V gene is TRBV5-5, the J gene TRBJ2-3, with 8 bases aligning to TRBD2. Germline values: CDR1 SGHKS, CDR2 YYEKEE (reference sequence). V dropped 4 bases and J dropped 6; count of bases not matched to a gene: 10. This CDR3 has 15 amino acids. For the CDR3, the DNA is TGTGCCAGCAGCAAGACTAGCGAAGGTTGGGATACGCAGTATTTT. Protein sequence: CASSKTSEGWDTQYF. Filled out from reference TRBV5-5 and TRBJ2-3, the complete variable domain reads DAGVTQSPTHLIKTRGQQVTLRCSPISGHKSVSWYQQVLGQGPQFIFQYYEKEERGRGNFPDRFSARQFPNYSSELNVNALLLGDSALYLCASSKTSEGWDTQYFGPGTRLTVL.

The V and J genes are TRBV5-6 and TRBJ2-3, with D tentatively TRBD2 (5 bases). Trimming cost V 6 bases and J 8 bases, with 25 bases left between them. Germline V gene sequence: CDR1 SGHDT, CDR2 YYEEEE. This CDR3 is 16 amino acids long. The CDR3: CASTLSGWRAARTQYF. For the CDR3, the DNA is TGTGCCAGCACCCTGTCGGGGTGGCGGGCGGCCCGTACGCAGTATTTT.

This clone appeared a single time. CDR3 DNA sequence: TGTGCCAGCAGCCAAGTAAATCTGGTGTGGGACAGGGCCCTTAAGAACACCGGGGAGCTGTTTTTT. Protein sequence: CASSQVNLVWDRALKNTGELFF. V usage is TRBV4-2 and J usage is TRBJ2-2; 9 nucleotides match TRBD1. The junction had 19 bases not matched to a gene; V was cut back by 1 base and J by 1 base. Germline loops: CDR1 LGHNA, CDR2 YNFKEQ. This CDR3 region has 22 residues.

V usage is TRBV5-1 and J usage is TRBJ1-3, with D possibly being TRBD1 (6 bases). This CDR3 spans 13 amino acids. Germline lookup yields CDR1 SGHRS and CDR2 YFSETQ. Trimming cost V 4 bases and J 4 bases, with 9 bases left between them. The CDR3 bases are TGCGCCAGCAGCACAGGGTACGGAAACACCATATATTTT. This gives the protein CASSTGYGNTIYF.

The V call is TRBV9, the J call TRBJ2-2, with 11 nucleotides matching TRBD2. V gave up 3 bases and J gave up 8 bases; unmatched junction bases: 6. The CDR3 extends over 15 amino acids. Germline assignment: CDR1 SGDLS and CDR2 YYNGEE. CDR3: CASSAEASGRGELFF. The CDR3 DNA reads as TGTGCCAGCAGCGCAGAGGCTAGCGGGAGGGGGGAGCTGTTTTTT.

The CDR3 nucleotides read TGTGCCAGCAGCGGGAGGGTGAGAAAGCGGGAGGGCGCATATGAGCAGTTCTTC. Translation: CASSGRVRKREGAYEQFF. The V gene is TRBV25-1, the J gene TRBJ2-1; 10 bases agree with TRBD2. This CDR3 spans 18 amino acids. Germline lookup yields CDR1 MGHDK and CDR2 SYGVNS. V shed 6 bases, J shed 8 bases, and the junction held 19 bases outside the gene matches.

This clone showed up just a few times. The chain joins TRBV7-9 to TRBJ1-4, with no clear D. CDR1 and CDR2 (germline): SEHNR, FQNEAQ (reference sequence). The V gene lost 5 bases and the J gene lost 6 bases, with 13 bases spanning the gap. The CDR3 spans 14 residues. The chain's CDR3 is CASSRAGQHEKLFF. CDR3 bases: TGTGCCAGCAGCCGCGCGGGCCAGCATGAAAAACTGTTTTTT.

This chain joins TRBV27 and TRBJ2-7; TRBD2 matches at 8 bases. Germline CDR1 and CDR2: MNHEY and SMNVEV (reference sequence). There are 15 residues in the CDR3. V lost 5 bases, J lost 3 bases, and 9 bases stayed unmatched. Here the CDR3 reads CASSGALAGFYEQYF. DNA for the CDR3: TGTGCCAGCAGTGGGGCCCTAGCGGGTTTCTACGAGCAGTACTTC.

The J gene is TRBJ2-5, the V gene TRBV7-2, with D unresolved. The CDR3 consists of 14 residues. Between the trimmed V and J ends, which lost 1 base and 5 bases, there was a span of 11 bases. The V gene's germline CDR1 is SGHTA and CDR2 FQGNSA. As DNA, the CDR3 is TGTGCCAGCAGCTTAGGGCAGGCTGGGGAGACCCAGTACTTC. As protein: CASSLGQAGETQYF.

The chain links TRBV11-3 to TRBJ2-4; D unclear. The V gene's germline CDR1 is SGHNT and CDR2 YENEEA. The CDR3 loop spans 13 amino acids. V was clipped by 3 bases and J by 8 bases, with 11 bases between them. CDR3 residues: CASSLQHGDIQYF. The CDR3 DNA is TGTGCCAGCAGCTTGCAACATGGAGACATTCAGTACTTC.

The chain links TRBV27 to TRBJ2-2; D perhaps matches TRBD2 (6 bases). Germline lookup yields CDR1 MNHEY and CDR2 SMNVEV (reference sequence). The CDR3 spans 15 residues. V lost 5 bases and J 6 bases, leaving 16 bases between the germline ends. CDR3 sequence reads: CASSPQTRFAGELFF. Here the CDR3 DNA reads TGTGCCAGCAGTCCACAGACTAGGTTCGCCGGGGAGCTGTTTTTT.

This clone was seen just once. J is TRBJ1-1 and V is TRBV7-2, with 7 nucleotides matching TRBD1. Per the germline V gene, CDR1 is SGHTA and CDR2 is FQGNSA. This CDR3 spans 15 amino acids. The trim removed 2 bases at V and 1 base at J, leaving 4 bases unmatched. Here the CDR3 reads CASSLPTGSNTEAFF. The CDR3 nucleotides are TGTGCCAGCAGCTTACCGACAGGGTCGAACACTGAAGCTTTCTTT.

The chain links TRBV28 to TRBJ2-2, with TRBD2 as a possible D gene (5 bases). Per the germline V gene, CDR1 is MDHEN and CDR2 is SYDVKM. There are 14 residues in the CDR3. Trimming cost V 6 bases and J 6 bases, with 14 bases left between them. The CDR3 nucleotides are TGTGCCAGCAGGAGAAGCGGTAGGCCCGGGGAGCTGTTTTTT. This codes for CASRRSGRPGELFF.

The chain carries TRBV28 and TRBJ2-7, with 7 bases lining up with TRBD1. The CDR3 runs to 14 residues. Germline trimming cut 6 bases from V and 3 bases from J; bases unmatched to any gene: 8. Germline V gene lookup returns CDR1 MDHEN and CDR2 SYDVKM. The CDR3 DNA reads TGTGCCAGCAGGAAAACAGGGGTGGGCTACGAGCAGTACTTC. Protein: CASRKTGVGYEQYF.

The V call is TRBV18, the J call TRBJ2-2, with unresolved D. Germline V CDR1 and CDR2: KGHSH, LQKENI. CDR3 length: 13 amino acids. Deletions cut 4 bases from V and 2 bases from J, with 5 bases between. CDR3 sequence reads: CASSQTNTGELFF. The DNA for the CDR3 is TGTGCCAGCTCACAGACTAACACCGGGGAGCTGTTTTTT.

As concerns this clone: Other DNA sequences in this sample translate to the same CDR3. The gene calls are TRBV9 and TRBJ1-1; D is unresolved. Per the germline V gene, CDR1 is SGDLS and CDR2 is YYNGEE. The V end lost 0 bases, the J end lost 1 base, and 7 bases lay between the germline ends. The CDR3 contains 14 residues. The CDR3 DNA sequence: TGTGCCAGCAGCGTAGTGGGCGCGAACACTGAAGCTTTCTTT. Residues: CASSVVGANTEAFF.

This chain connects TRBV5-1 to TRBJ1-1, with no clear D. This CDR3 is 14 amino acids long. V shed 2 bases and J shed 2 bases, with 10 bases lying between them. The germline V gene has CDR1 SGHRS and CDR2 YFSETQ. CDR3 loop: CASSFGGSNTEAFF. In DNA form, the CDR3 reads TGCGCCAGCAGCTTCGGAGGGTCCAACACTGAAGCTTTCTTT.

The chain joins TRBV28 to TRBJ1-6; D is ambiguous. The germline gives CDR1 MDHEN, CDR2 SYDVKM. This CDR3 has 11 residues. V was shortened by 7 bases and J by 9 bases, with 7 bases between the two germline ends. The CDR3 loop is CASTRGSPLHF. For the CDR3, the DNA is TGTGCCAGCACCCGGGGTTCACCCCTCCACTTT.